The present T cell receptor beta chain was sequenced within a study of cytomegalovirus exposure and HLA in healthy donors. Study details: The Caucasian-associated ancestry cluster held roughly 81% of 398 genotyped donors.

This CDR3 spans 15 amino acids. Trimming pared 4 bases from V and 5 bases from J, leaving 18 bases between. Germline V lookup: CDR1 SGHDT, CDR2 YYEEEE. The study ran its PCR with 60 Vbeta and 13 Jbeta primers. TCRdb's copy holds only in-frame clones and misses some; the assay was immunoSEQ multiplex PCR. This specimen shows 100,000 to 150,000 clones; the ten leading clones hold under 2%. This receptor was taken from a young man in good health and CMV-seronegative. The sample taken for sequencing was PBMCs. The chain carries TRBV5-6 and TRBJ1-2; D may be TRBD1 (6 bases). The CDR3 DNA is TGTGCCAGCAGCCGGAAGGACAGAGTCCTTTATGGCTACACCTTC. Residues: CASSRKDRVLYGYTF.